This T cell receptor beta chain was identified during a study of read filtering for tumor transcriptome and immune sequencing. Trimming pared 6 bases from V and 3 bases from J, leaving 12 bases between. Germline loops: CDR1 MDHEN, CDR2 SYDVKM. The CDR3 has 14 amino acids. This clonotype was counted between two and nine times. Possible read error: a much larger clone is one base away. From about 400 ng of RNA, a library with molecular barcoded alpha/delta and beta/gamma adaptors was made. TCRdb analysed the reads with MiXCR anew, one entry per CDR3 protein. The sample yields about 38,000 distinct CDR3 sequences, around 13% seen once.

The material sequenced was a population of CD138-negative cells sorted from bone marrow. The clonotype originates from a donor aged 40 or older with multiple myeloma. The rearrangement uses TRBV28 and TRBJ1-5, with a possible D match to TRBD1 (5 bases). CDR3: CASSPQGNNQPQHF. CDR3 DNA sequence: TGTGCCAGCAGCCCCCAGGGTAACAATCAGCCCCAGCATTTT.